Below are 25 T cell receptor beta chains sequenced from a single sample in a study of blood T cell repertoires in COVID-19. Repertoires were generated with immunoSEQ multiplex PCR, while TCRdb's copy carries only in-frame clones and drops some. The sample lists 200,000 to 250,000 clones; around 85% were seen once. Source material: peripheral blood. These TCRs come from a human donor in a cohort sampled during active COVID-19.

This chain links TRBV5-1 with TRBJ2-1; TRBD2 aligns across 8 bases. From germline, CDR1 is SGHRS and CDR2 YFSETQ. J gave up 5 bases and V 1 base, and 5 bases lay outside the gene matches. This CDR3 is built from 15 residues. The CDR3 DNA is TGCGCCAGCAGCTTGACTAGCGGAGCTAACAATGAGCAGTTCTTC. Protein: CASSLTSGANNEQFF.

This chain links TRBV18 with TRBJ1-5; 7 nucleotides match TRBD1. V was clipped by 2 bases and J by 6 bases; unmatched bases: 4. This CDR3 has 14 residues. Germline CDR1 and CDR2: KGHSH and LQKENI. The CDR3 protein is CASSPSGQTQPQHF. CDR3 nucleotide sequence: TGTGCCAGCTCACCATCGGGACAGACTCAGCCCCAGCATTTT. Based on the CDR3 plus reference TRBV18 and TRBJ1-5, the full variable domain is NAGVMQNPRHLVRRRGQEARLRCSPMKGHSHVYWYRQLPEEGLKFMVYLQKENIIDESGMPKERFSAEFPKEGPSILRIQQVVRGDSAAYFCASSPSGQTQPQHFGDGTRLSIL.

To note about this clone: At the DNA level, this CDR3 is encoded by other sequences in the same sample as well. The chain carries TRBV7-9 and TRBJ2-3, with D possibly matching TRBD2 (6 bases). Looked up from germline, CDR1 is SEHNR and CDR2 is FQNEAQ (reference sequence). V was pared by 3 bases and J by 0 bases, with 7 bases between. CDR3 size: 14 residues. The DNA of the CDR3 is TGTGCCAGCAGCTTGGAGGGAAGCACAGATACGCAGTATTTT. This gives the protein CASSLEGSTDTQYF.

The V gene is TRBV5-4, the J gene TRBJ2-1; D is possibly TRBD1 (6 bases). Trimming took 4 bases from V and 4 from J, leaving 15 bases between them. CDR1 and CDR2 (germline): SGHNT, YYREEE (reference sequence). The CDR3 has 15 amino acids. The CDR3 DNA is TGTGCCAGCAGCAACAGGGAAAAGATATACAATGAGCAGTTCTTC. This sequence encodes CASSNREKIYNEQFF.

The rearrangement uses TRBV10-3 and TRBJ1-5; no reliable D call. This CDR3 has 13 amino acids. Germline V gene lookup returns CDR1 ENHRY and CDR2 SYGVKD. V was clipped by 8 bases and J by 2 bases, with 10 bases between them. The CDR3 spells CAIGGVGNQPQHF. CDR3 nucleotide sequence: TGTGCCATCGGCGGGGTAGGCAATCAGCCCCAGCATTTT.

This sequence joins TRBV19 and TRBJ2-5, with D perhaps matching TRBD1 (5 bases). With 3 bases removed from V and 2 bases from J, the gap between germline ends came to 16 bases. Germline CDR1 and CDR2: LNHDA and SQIVND (reference sequence). This CDR3 spans 16 amino acids. The CDR3 DNA follows: TGTGCCAGTAGTATGGGTCTAGGGGCGAGGCAAGAGACCCAGTACTTC. This gives the protein CASSMGLGARQETQYF.

V is TRBV5-1 and J is TRBJ2-1, with 8 nucleotides matching TRBD1. This CDR3 has 15 amino acids. Germline CDR1 SGHRS, CDR2 YFSETQ. The J segment lost 7 bases and the V segment lost 0 bases, leaving 6 bases of the junction unmatched. The DNA of the CDR3 is TGCGCCAGCAGCTTGGGACAGGGGATAGGGAATGAGCAGTTCTTC. Translated: CASSLGQGIGNEQFF. Full variable domain (missing parts from reference TRBV5-1 and TRBJ2-1): KAGVTQTPRYLIKTRGQQVTLSCSPISGHRSVSWYQQTPGQGLQFLFEYFSETQRNKGNFPGRFSGRQFSNSRSEMNVSTLELGDSALYLCASSLGQGIGNEQFFGPGTRLTVL.

The chain is built from TRBV3-1 (or the pseudogene TRBV3-2) and TRBJ2-7; D might be TRBD2 (5 bases). Trimming removed 0 bases from V and 4 bases from J, with 10 bases in between. This CDR3 is built from 14 residues. Germline assignment: CDR1 LGHDT and CDR2 YNNKEL (reference sequence). Here the CDR3 reads CASSQDLRRYEQYF. CDR3 in DNA: TGTGCCAGCAGCCAAGATCTGAGGAGGTACGAGCAGTACTTC.

The chain couples TRBV18 to TRBJ1-1, with 8 bases matching TRBD1. This CDR3 region has 17 residues. J lost 9 bases, V lost 2 bases, and 17 bases had no gene match. CDR1 and CDR2 (germline): KGHSH, LQKENI. CDR3 in amino acids: CASSPGIQGARKTKAFF. CDR3 coding DNA: TGTGCCAGCTCACCAGGAATTCAGGGGGCGAGGAAGACTAAAGCTTTCTTT.

The chain couples TRBV2 to TRBJ1-2, with 7 bases lining up with TRBD1. Germline lookup yields CDR1 SNHLY and CDR2 FYNNEI. This CDR3 spans 14 amino acids. With V trimmed by 4 bases and J by 4 bases, 6 bases remained unmatched. The chain's CDR3 is CASSGQGGTYGYTF. CDR3 coding DNA: TGTGCCAGCAGTGGACAGGGTGGAACCTATGGCTACACCTTC.

This chain uses TRBV14 with TRBJ2-7; a possible D gene is TRBD2 (6 bases). The CDR3 is made up of 15 amino acids. Germline CDR1 is SGHDN and CDR2 is FVKESK. V was trimmed by 3 bases and J by 1 base, leaving 13 bases between them. Here the CDR3 reads CASSQGLIPSYEQYF. DNA for the CDR3: TGTGCCAGCAGCCAGGGACTTATCCCTTCCTACGAGCAGTACTTC.

This rearrangement joins TRBV27 to TRBJ1-2, with TRBD1 matching over 7 bases. Trimming took 6 bases from V and 6 from J; bases not matched to a gene: 10. Per germline, CDR1 MNHEY and CDR2 SMNVEV (reference sequence). The CDR3 covers 14 residues. The CDR3 region has the DNA TGTGCCAGCAGGGAGACAGGGTTCTTTGATGGCTACACCTTC. It translates to CASRETGFFDGYTF.

In its sample, this clone was seen a few times. This chain links TRBV10-3 with TRBJ2-7; 8 bases are shared with TRBD1. V lost 9 bases and J lost 0; bases outside the gene matches: 4. CDR1 ENHRY and CDR2 SYGVKD come from the germline V gene. The CDR3 totals 13 residues. CDR3 loop: CAINRGSSYEQYF. In DNA, the CDR3 is TGTGCCATAAACAGGGGGAGCTCCTACGAGCAGTACTTC.

This clone has only one observation. This chain uses TRBV28 with TRBJ2-2; a possible D gene is TRBD1 (6 bases). Germline V gives CDR1 MDHEN, CDR2 SYDVKM. CDR3 length: 15 residues. V lost 2 bases to trimming and J lost 3 bases, with 10 bases between them. The DNA for the CDR3 is TGTGCCAGCAGTTTAGGTCCAGGGGACACCGGGGAGCTGTTTTTT. The encoded protein is CASSLGPGDTGELFF.

The chain has TRBV5-1 and TRBJ2-1; 8 bases agree with TRBD2. Germline values: CDR1 SGHRS, CDR2 YFSETQ. V gave up 4 bases and J gave up 5 bases; unmatched junction bases: 8. The CDR3 extends over 15 amino acids. The CDR3 loop is CASSLEKGLDNEQFF. The CDR3 bases are TGCGCCAGCAGCCTGGAAAAGGGACTAGACAATGAGCAGTTCTTC.

The chain uses TRBV18 and TRBJ1-6; TRBD1 is a possible D gene (5 bases). CDR1 is KGHSH and CDR2 is LQKENI in the germline V gene. The CDR3 runs 13 residues. The V and J ends lost 4 bases and 7 bases respectively, with 8 bases between them. The chain's CDR3 is CASSQGLNSPLHF. The CDR3 DNA follows: TGTGCCAGCTCACAGGGGTTGAATTCACCCCTCCACTTT.

V is TRBV4-3 and J is TRBJ2-7, with D perhaps matching TRBD2 (5 bases). Trimming stripped 1 base from V and 2 bases from J, with 12 bases between. Germline lookup yields CDR1 LGHNA and CDR2 YSLEER. The CDR3 loop spans 15 amino acids. The CDR3: CASSQATGRTYEQYF. The CDR3 DNA follows: TGCGCCAGCAGCCAAGCCACGGGAAGAACCTACGAGCAGTACTTC.

The chain has TRBV30 and TRBJ2-1, with 14 bases identical to TRBD2. V trimming: 3 bases; J trimming: 9 bases; junction bases outside the gene matches: 10. Germline-derived CDR1 and CDR2 are GTSNPN and SVGIG (reference sequence). The CDR3 loop spans 16 amino acids. The CDR3 DNA follows: TGTGCCTGGAGCCTAGGGACTAGCGGGAGAAGCGGTGAGCAGTTCTTC. Protein: CAWSLGTSGRSGEQFF.

Only a few counts were recorded for this clone. The rearrangement joins TRBV11-3 to TRBJ2-5; 8 positions match TRBD1. This CDR3 spans 15 amino acids. Looked up from germline, CDR1 is SGHNT and CDR2 is YENEEA. J gave up 1 base and V 5 bases, and 6 bases lay outside the gene matches. DNA of the CDR3: TGTGCCAGCAGCCAAGACAGGGGACCCCAAGAGACCCAGTACTTC. Its translation: CASSQDRGPQETQYF.

The chain has TRBV7-8 and TRBJ2-7; 7 nucleotides match TRBD2. CDR1 is SGHVS and CDR2 is FQNEAQ in the germline V gene. The CDR3 extends over 14 amino acids. V shed 5 bases, J shed 2 bases, and the junction held 6 bases outside the gene matches. CDR3: CASSPRGGAYEQYF. Written as DNA, the CDR3 is TGTGCCAGCAGCCCCCGTGGGGGGGCCTACGAGCAGTACTTC. Based on the CDR3 plus reference TRBV7-8 and TRBJ2-7, the full variable domain is GAGVSQSPRYKVAKRGQDVALRCDPISGHVSLFWYQQALGQGPEFLTYFQNEAQLDKSGLPSDRFFAERPEGSVSTLKIQRTQQEDSAVYLCASSPRGGAYEQYFGPGTRLTVT.

This clone showed up many times. The identical CDR3 is also encoded by other nucleotide sequences in the sample. The chain uses TRBV28 and TRBJ2-7, with D maybe TRBD1 (6 bases). V lost 5 bases and J lost 0, with 11 bases in between. The CDR3 totals 14 residues. Germline V lookup: CDR1 MDHEN, CDR2 SYDVKM. The CDR3, as DNA: TGTGCCAGCAGTCGGACAGACTTCTCCTACGAGCAGTACTTC. Translation: CASSRTDFSYEQYF.

The CDR3 protein is CAWSDQTGYYGYTF. DNA for the CDR3: TGTGCCTGGAGTGATCAGACAGGGTATTATGGCTACACCTTC. The V call is TRBV30, the J call TRBJ1-2; 7 bases are shared with TRBD1. V dropped 1 base and J dropped 5; count of bases not matched to a gene: 7. The CDR3 is 14 amino acids. Germline values: CDR1 GTSNPN, CDR2 SVGIG (reference sequence).

This clone was seen just once. The V gene is TRBV24-1, the J gene TRBJ1-2; no reliable D call. Trimming removed 2 bases from V and 4 bases from J, with 4 bases in between. The CDR3 is 12 residues long. Germline CDR1 and CDR2: KGHDR and SFDVKD. CDR3 coding DNA: TGTGCCACCAGTGATTCCGTCTATGGCTACACCTTC. It specifies CATSDSVYGYTF.

This clone has only a few counts. This chain connects TRBV7-9 to TRBJ2-5; D is uncertain. This CDR3 contains 14 residues. V lost 3 bases and J 1 base, leaving 9 bases between the germline ends. Germline CDR1 reads SEHNR; CDR2 reads FQNEAQ (reference sequence). CDR3 protein: CASSLNGGQETQYF. In DNA form, the CDR3 reads TGTGCCAGCAGCTTGAACGGCGGCCAAGAGACCCAGTACTTC.

This rearrangement joins TRBV23-1 to TRBJ2-5, with D unresolved. TRBV23-1 is an ORF, with its function uncertain. Trimming removed 3 bases from V and 5 bases from J, with 7 bases in between. The CDR3 has 12 residues. Here the CDR3 DNA reads TGCGCCAGCAGTCAGGCCATTGAGACCCAGTACTTC. Amino acid sequence: CASSQAIETQYF.